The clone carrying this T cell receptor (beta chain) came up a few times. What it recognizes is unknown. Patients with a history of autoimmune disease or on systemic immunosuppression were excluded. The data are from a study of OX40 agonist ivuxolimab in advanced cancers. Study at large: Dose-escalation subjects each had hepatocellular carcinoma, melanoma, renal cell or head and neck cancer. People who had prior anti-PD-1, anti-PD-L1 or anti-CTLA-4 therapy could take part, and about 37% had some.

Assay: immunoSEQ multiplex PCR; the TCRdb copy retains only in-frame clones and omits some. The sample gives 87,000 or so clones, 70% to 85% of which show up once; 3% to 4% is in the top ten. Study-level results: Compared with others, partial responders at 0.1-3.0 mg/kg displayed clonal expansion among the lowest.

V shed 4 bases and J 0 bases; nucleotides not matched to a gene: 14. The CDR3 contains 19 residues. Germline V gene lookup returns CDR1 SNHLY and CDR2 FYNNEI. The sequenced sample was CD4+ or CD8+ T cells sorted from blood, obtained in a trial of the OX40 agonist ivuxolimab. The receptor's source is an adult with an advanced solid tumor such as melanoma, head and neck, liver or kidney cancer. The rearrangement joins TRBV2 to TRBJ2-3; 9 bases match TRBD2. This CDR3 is CASSGSTSGSPGSTDTQYF. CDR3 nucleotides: TGTGCCAGCAGTGGATCGACTAGCGGATCCCCTGGGAGCACAGATACGCAGTATTTT.